This T cell receptor beta chain originates from a study of T cells in women clearing cervical HPV infection. On the study more broadly: Controls' single incident HPV16 infection cleared within 12 months without precancer. Controls gave blood once infection was undetectable; cases at lesion identification.

A note on this clone: Mismatch with germline at one junction end may stem from a read error. The read is 3 residues too short to cover the CDR3 end, so that end is filled in from the germline J gene.

Per germline, CDR1 LGHNA and CDR2 YNFKEQ. The CDR3 has 16 residues. This table comes from immunoSEQ multiplex PCR, and its TCRdb copy is limited to in-frame clones, with some not included. Here the sample table reports about 14,000 clones. The chain has TRBV4-2 and TRBJ2-4; TRBD2 aligns across 13 bases. Sequencing was done on a sample of blood buffy coat. This clonotype was sampled from a woman between 18 and 70 years old with a cervical HPV16 infection that either progressed to CIN3+ or cleared (not recorded which). The covered CDR3 bases are TGCGCCAGCAGCCAAGGACTAGCGGGGGACACAAACATT. This gives the protein CASSQGLAGDTNI. The full CDR3 protein is CASSQGLAGDTNIQYF.